This T cell receptor beta chain was recorded in a study of a mutant IDH1 vaccine in newly diagnosed glioma. The ends were cut back, 9 bases at V and 1 base at J, with 18 bases in the middle. The CDR3 is made up of 15 amino acids. Germline lookup yields CDR1 LNHDA and CDR2 SQIVND (reference sequence). Time point of the sample: week 5, during vaccination. Each dose of the vaccine consisted of 300 ug of mutant IDH1 20-mer peptide, with topical imiquimod. In regard to this clone: Its antigen is as yet unknown.

Assay: immunoSEQ multiplex PCR; the TCRdb copy retains only in-frame clones and omits some. The sample carries tens of thousands of clones, 91% recorded once. Specimen: PBMCs, collected from a glioma patient whose treatment included an IDH1 peptide vaccine. This clonotype originated in a man over 45 with glioma. The rearrangement joins TRBV19 to TRBJ1-2; D gene uncertain. The chain's CDR3 is CARIPQSPRNYGYTF. The CDR3 DNA is TGTGCCAGGATCCCTCAGAGCCCTCGTAACTATGGCTACACCTTC.